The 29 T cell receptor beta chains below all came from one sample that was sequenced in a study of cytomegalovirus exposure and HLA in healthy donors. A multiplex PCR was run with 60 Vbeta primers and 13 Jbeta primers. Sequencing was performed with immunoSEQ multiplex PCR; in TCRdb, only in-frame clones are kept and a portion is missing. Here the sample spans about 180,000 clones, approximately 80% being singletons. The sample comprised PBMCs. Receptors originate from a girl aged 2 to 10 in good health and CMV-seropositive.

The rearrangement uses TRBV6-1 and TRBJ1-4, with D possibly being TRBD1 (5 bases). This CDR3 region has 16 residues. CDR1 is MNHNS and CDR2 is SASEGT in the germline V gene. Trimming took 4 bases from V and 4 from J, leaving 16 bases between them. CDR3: CASSAEPTRGNEKLFF. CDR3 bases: TGTGCCAGCAGTGCCGAGCCAACAAGGGGTAATGAAAAACTGTTTTTT.

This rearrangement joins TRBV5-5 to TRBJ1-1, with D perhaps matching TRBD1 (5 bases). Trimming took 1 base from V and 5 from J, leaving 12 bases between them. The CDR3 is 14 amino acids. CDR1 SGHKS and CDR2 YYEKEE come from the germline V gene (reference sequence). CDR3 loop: CASSLSGVGTEAFF. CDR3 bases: TGTGCCAGCAGCTTGTCGGGGGTTGGGACTGAAGCTTTCTTT.

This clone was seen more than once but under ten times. The chain's CDR3 is CASSLTGPTYGYTF. The CDR3 nucleotides read TGTGCCAGCAGCTTGACAGGGCCCACATATGGCTACACCTTC. This chain joins TRBV5-6 and TRBJ1-2, with D maybe TRBD1 (6 bases). The CDR3 covers 14 residues. Trimming left V 1 base short and J 5 bases short, with 12 bases between. Germline values: CDR1 SGHDT, CDR2 YYEEEE.

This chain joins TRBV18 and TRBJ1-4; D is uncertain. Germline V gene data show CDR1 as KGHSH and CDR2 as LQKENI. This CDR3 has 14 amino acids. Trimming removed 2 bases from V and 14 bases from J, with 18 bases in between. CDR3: CASSPSISSAGLFF. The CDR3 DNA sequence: TGTGCCAGCTCACCATCCATTTCATCGGCGGGGCTGTTTTTT.

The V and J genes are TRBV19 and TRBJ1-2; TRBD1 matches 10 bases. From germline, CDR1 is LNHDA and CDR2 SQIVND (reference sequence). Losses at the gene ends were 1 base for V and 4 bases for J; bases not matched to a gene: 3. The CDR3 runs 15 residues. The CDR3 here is CASSIGTGGPYGYTF. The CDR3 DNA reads TGTGCCAGTAGTATAGGGACAGGGGGGCCCTATGGCTACACCTTC.

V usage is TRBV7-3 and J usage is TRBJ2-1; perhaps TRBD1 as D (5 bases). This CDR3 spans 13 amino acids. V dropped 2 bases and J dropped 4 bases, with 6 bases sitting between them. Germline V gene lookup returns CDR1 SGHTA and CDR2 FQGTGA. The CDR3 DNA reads TGTGCCAGCAGCTTAGACAGTTACAATGAGCAGTTCTTC. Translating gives CASSLDSYNEQFF.

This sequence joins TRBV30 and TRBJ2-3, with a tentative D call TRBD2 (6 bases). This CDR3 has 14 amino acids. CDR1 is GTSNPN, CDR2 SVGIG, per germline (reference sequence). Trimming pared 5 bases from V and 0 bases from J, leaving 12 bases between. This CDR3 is CAWQREESTDTQYF. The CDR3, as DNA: TGTGCCTGGCAGAGGGAGGAGAGCACAGATACGCAGTATTTT.

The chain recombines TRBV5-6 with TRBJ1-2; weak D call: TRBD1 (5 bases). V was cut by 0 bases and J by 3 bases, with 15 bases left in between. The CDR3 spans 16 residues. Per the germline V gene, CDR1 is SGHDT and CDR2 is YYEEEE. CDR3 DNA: TGTGCCAGCAGCTTGGCGTCCTCAGACAGATACTATGGCTACACCTTC. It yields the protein CASSLASSDRYYGYTF.

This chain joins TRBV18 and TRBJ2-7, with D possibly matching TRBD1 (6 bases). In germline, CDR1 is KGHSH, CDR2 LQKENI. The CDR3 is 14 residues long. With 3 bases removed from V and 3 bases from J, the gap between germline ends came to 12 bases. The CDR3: CASSPTKGDYEQYF. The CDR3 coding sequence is TGTGCCAGCTCACCGACGAAGGGGGACTACGAGCAGTACTTC.

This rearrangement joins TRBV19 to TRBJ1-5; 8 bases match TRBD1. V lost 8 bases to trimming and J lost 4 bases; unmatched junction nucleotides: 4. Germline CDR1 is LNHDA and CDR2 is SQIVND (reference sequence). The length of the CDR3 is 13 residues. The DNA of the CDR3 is TGTGCCAGTGGGGGACAGGCTAATCAGCCCCAGCATTTT. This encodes CASGGQANQPQHF.

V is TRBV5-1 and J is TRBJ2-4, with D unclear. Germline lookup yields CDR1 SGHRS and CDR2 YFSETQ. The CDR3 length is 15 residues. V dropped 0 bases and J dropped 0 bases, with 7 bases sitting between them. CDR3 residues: CASSLVAEAKNIQYF. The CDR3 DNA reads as TGCGCCAGCAGCTTGGTGGCAGAAGCCAAAAACATTCAGTACTTC.

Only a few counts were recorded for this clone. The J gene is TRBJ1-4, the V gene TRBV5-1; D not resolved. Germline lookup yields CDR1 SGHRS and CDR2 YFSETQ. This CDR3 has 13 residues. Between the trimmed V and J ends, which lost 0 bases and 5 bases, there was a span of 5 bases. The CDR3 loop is CASSLDSNEKLFF. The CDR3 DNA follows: TGCGCCAGCAGCTTGGACAGCAATGAAAAACTGTTTTTT. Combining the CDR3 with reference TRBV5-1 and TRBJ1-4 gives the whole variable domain KAGVTQTPRYLIKTRGQQVTLSCSPISGHRSVSWYQQTPGQGLQFLFEYFSETQRNKGNFPGRFSGRQFSNSRSEMNVSTLELGDSALYLCASSLDSNEKLFFGSGTQLSVL.

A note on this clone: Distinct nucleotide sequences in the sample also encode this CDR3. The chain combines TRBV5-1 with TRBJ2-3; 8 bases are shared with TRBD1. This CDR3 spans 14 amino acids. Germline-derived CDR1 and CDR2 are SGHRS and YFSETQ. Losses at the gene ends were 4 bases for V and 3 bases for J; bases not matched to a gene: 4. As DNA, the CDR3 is TGCGCCAGCAGCCCTGACAGGGGAACAGATACGCAGTATTTT. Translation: CASSPDRGTDTQYF.

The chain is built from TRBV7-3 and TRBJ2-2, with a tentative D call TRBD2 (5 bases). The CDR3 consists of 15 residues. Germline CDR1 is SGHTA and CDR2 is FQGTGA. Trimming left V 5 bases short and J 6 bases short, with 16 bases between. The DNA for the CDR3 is TGTGCCAGCAGCCCTAGAGGGCTAGAGGCCGGGGAGCTGTTTTTT. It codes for CASSPRGLEAGELFF.

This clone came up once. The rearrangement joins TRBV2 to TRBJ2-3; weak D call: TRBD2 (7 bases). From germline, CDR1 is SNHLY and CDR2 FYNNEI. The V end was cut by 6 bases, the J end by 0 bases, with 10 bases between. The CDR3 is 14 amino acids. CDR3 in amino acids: CASRGGASTDTQYF. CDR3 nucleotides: TGTGCCAGCAGAGGGGGGGCTAGCACAGATACGCAGTATTTT.

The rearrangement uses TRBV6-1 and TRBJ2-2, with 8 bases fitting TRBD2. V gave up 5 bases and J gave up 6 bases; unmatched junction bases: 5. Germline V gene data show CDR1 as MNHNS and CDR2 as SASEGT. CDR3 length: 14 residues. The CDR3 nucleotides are TGTGCCAGCAGTACCACGGGGGGGCCCGGGGAGCTGTTTTTT. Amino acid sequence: CASSTTGGPGELFF.

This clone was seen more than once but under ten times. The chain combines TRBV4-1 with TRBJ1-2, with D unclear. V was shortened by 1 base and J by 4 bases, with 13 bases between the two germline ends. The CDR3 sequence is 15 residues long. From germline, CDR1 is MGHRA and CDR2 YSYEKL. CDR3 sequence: CASSQAEADVYGYTF. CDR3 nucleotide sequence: TGCGCCAGCAGCCAAGCGGAGGCCGATGTCTATGGCTACACCTTC.

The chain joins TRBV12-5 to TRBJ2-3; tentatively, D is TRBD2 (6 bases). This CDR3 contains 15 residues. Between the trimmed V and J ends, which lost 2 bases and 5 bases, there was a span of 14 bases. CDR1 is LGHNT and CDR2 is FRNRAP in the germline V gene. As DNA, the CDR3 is TGTGCTAGTGGTTTGTCCTATAACGGGGGAGATACGCAGTATTTT. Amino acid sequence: CASGLSYNGGDTQYF.

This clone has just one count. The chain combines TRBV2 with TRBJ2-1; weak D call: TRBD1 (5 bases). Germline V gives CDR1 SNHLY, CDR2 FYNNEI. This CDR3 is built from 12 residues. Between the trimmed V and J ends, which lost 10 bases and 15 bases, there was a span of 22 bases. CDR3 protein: CATVGVPSGAFF. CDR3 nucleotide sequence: TGTGCCACCGTCGGTGTACCGTCTGGGGCGTTCTTC.

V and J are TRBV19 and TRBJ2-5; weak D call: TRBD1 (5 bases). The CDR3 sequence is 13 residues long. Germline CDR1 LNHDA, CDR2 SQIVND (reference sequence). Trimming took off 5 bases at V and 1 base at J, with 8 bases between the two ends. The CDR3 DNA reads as TGTGCCAGTAGTTGGACAAGCCAAGAGACCCAGTACTTC. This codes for CASSWTSQETQYF.

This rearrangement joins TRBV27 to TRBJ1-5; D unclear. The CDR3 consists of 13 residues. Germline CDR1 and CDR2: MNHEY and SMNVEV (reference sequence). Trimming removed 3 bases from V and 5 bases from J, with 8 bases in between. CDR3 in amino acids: CASSLGSHQPQHF. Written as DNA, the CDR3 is TGTGCCAGCAGTTTGGGCAGTCATCAGCCCCAGCATTTT.

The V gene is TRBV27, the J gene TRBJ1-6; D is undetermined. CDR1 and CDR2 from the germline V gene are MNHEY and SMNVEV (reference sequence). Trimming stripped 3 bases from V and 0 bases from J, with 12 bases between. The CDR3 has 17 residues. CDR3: CASSLSRFGSYNSPLHF. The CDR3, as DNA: TGTGCCAGCAGTTTGAGCCGTTTTGGCTCCTATAATTCACCCCTCCACTTT.

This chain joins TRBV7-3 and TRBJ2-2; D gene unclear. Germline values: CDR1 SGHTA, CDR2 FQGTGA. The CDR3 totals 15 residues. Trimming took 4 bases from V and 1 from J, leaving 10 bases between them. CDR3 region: CASSSVRLNTGELFF. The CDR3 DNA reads TGTGCCAGCAGCTCGGTACGGTTGAACACCGGGGAGCTGTTTTTT.

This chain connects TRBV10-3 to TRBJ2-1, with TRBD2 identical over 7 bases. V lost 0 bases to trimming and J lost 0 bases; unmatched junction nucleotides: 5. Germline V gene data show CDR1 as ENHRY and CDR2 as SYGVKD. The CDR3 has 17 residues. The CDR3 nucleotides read TGTGCCATCAGTGAGTCAGGGCTAGCGGCCTCCTACAATGAGCAGTTCTTC. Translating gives CAISESGLAASYNEQFF.

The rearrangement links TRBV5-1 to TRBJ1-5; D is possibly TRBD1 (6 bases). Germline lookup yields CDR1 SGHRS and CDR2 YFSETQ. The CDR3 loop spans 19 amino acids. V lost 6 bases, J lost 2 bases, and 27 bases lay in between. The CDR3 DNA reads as TGCGCCAGCAACCCCTCGACGGGGACATCACCAAAGGGCAATCAGCCCCAGCATTTT. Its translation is CASNPSTGTSPKGNQPQHF.

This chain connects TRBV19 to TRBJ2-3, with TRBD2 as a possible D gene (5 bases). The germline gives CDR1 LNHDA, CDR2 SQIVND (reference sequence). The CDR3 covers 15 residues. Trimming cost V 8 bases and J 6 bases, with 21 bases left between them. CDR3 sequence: CASRSGIGVSDTQYF. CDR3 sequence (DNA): TGTGCCAGTCGATCTGGGATCGGGGTCTCGGATACGCAGTATTTT.

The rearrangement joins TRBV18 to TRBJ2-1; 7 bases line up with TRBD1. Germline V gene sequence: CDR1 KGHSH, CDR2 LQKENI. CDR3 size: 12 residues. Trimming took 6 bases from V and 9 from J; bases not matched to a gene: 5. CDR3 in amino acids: CASSSTGSEQFF. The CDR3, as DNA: TGTGCCAGCTCCTCGACAGGGAGTGAGCAGTTCTTC.

The CDR3: CASSILAASTDTQYF. The CDR3 nucleotides read TGTGCCAGCAGCATCCTAGCAGCTAGCACAGATACGCAGTATTTT. V and J are TRBV21-1 and TRBJ2-3; the table assigns TRBD2, which was not confirmed against the DNA. TRBV21-1 is a known pseudogene. The CDR3 is 15 amino acids.

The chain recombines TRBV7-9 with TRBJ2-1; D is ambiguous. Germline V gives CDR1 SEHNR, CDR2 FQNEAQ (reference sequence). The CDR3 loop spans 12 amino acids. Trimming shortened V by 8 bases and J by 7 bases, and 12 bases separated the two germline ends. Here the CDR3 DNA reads TGTGCCAGCCGCCCTTCGGTGAATGAGCAGTTCTTC. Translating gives CASRPSVNEQFF.